This T cell receptor beta chain was identified during a study of human T cells and chemical hapten exposure. Looking at the study overall: Patients, predominantly female, presented with alopecia areata, totalis or universalis.

Regarding time point: pre-sensitization, week 0. The treatment denotes: therapeutic diphenylcyclopropenone sensitization with weekly scalp DPC. The authors' processing: Samples had a median of approximately 89,000 TCRs, ranging about 20,000 to 750,000. One entry per CDR3 protein results from TCRdb running MiXCR on the RACE reads. The V and J calls and clone size are TCRdb's, not the authors'. The sample carries more than 250,000 distinct CDR3 sequences, 7% to 10% recorded once. This clonotype occurred a few times. This receptor was obtained from a woman aged 40 to 50 with alopecia areata. Some clones in this sample may be carry-over from other donors' samples. Source: whole blood, taken in connection with sensitization to the hapten diphenylcyclopropenone (DPC).

As DNA, the CDR3 is TGTGCCAGCAGTCGAACTAGTAACGCCGGGGAGCTGTTTTTT. Amino acid sequence: CASSRTSNAGELFF. The V call is TRBV12-3 or TRBV12-4, the J call TRBJ2-2, with D maybe TRBD2 (5 bases). The CDR3 consists of 14 residues. The V gene lost 5 bases and the J gene lost 6 bases, with 13 bases spanning the gap.